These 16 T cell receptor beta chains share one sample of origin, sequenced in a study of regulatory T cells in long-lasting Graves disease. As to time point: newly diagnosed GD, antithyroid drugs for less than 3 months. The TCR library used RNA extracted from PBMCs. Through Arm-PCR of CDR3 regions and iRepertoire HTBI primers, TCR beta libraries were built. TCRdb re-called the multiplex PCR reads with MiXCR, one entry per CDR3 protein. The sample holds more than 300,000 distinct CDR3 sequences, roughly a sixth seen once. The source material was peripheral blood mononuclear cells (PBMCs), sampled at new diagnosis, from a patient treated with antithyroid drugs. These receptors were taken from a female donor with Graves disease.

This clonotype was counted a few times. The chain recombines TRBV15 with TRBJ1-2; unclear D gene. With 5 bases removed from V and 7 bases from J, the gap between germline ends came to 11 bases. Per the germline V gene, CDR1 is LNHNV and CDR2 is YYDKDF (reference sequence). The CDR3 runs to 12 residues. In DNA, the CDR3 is TGTGCCACCAGCCTCGGATTGGGTGGCTACACCTTC. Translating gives CATSLGLGGYTF.

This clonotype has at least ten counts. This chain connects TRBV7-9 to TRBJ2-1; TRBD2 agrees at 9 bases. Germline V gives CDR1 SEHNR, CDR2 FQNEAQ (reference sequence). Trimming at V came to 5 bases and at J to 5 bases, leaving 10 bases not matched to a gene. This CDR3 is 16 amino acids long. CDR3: CASSHSGGRGHNEQFF. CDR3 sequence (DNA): TGTGCCAGCAGCCATAGCGGGGGAAGGGGCCACAATGAGCAGTTCTTC. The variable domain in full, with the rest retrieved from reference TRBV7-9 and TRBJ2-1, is DTGVSQNPRHKITKRGQNVTFRCDPISEHNRLYWYRQTLGQGPEFLTYFQNEAQLEKSRLLSDRFSAERPKGSFSTLEIQRTEQGDSAMYLCASSHSGGRGHNEQFFGPGTRLTVL.

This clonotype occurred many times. CDR3 sequence (DNA): TGTGCCAGCAGACCTCCGGGAAGAAAGAATTCACCCCTCCACTTT. Protein sequence: CASRPPGRKNSPLHF. This rearrangement joins TRBV28 to TRBJ1-6; unclear D gene. This CDR3 has 15 amino acids. V was trimmed by 6 bases and J by 7 bases, leaving 16 bases between them. Germline V gene sequence: CDR1 MDHEN, CDR2 SYDVKM.

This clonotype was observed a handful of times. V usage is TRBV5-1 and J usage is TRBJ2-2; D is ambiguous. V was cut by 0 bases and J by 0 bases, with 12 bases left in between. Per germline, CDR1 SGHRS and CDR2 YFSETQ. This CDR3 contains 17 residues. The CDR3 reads CASSLAKQLANTGELFF. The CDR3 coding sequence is TGCGCCAGCAGCTTGGCGAAACAGCTCGCGAACACCGGGGAGCTGTTTTTT.

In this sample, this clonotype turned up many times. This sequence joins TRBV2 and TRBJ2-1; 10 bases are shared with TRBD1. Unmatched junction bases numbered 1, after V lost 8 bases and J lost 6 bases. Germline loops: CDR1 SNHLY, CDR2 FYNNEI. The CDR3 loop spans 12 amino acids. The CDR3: CASGQGGNEQFF. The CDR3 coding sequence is TGTGCCAGCGGACAGGGGGGCAATGAGCAGTTCTTC.

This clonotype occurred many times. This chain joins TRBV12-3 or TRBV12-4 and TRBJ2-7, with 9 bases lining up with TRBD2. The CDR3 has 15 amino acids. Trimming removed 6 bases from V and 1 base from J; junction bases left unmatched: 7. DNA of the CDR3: TGTGCCAGCAGCAGTAGCGGGAGTGGGTCCTACGAGCAGTACTTC. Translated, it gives CASSSSGSGSYEQYF.

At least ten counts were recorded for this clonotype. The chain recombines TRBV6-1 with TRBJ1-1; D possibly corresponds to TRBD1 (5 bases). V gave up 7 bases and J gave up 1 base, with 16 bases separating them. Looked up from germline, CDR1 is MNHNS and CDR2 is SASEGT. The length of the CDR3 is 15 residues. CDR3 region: CASTRKGPANTEAFF. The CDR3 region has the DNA TGTGCCAGCACCCGAAAGGGACCCGCGAACACTGAAGCTTTCTTT.

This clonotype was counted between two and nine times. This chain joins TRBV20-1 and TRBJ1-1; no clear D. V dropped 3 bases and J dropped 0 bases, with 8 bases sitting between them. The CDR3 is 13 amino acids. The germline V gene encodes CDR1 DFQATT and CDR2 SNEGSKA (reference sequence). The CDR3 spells CSARELMNTEAFF. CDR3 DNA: TGCAGTGCTAGGGAACTAATGAACACTGAAGCTTTCTTT.

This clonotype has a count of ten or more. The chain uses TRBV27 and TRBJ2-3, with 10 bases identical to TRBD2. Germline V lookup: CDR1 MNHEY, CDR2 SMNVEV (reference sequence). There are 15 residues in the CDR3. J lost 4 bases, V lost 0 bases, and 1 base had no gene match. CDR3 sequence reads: CASSLSLAGADTQYF. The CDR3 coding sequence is TGTGCCAGCAGTTTATCCCTAGCGGGAGCAGATACGCAGTATTTT.

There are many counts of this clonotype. The CDR3 bases are TGCAGTGCTAGACAGACCGGGACTAGAGTCTTTGAGCAGTTCTTC. Amino acid sequence: CSARQTGTRVFEQFF. The chain uses TRBV20-1 and TRBJ2-1; 8 nucleotides line up with TRBD2. CDR1 and CDR2 from the germline V gene are DFQATT and SNEGSKA (reference sequence). V was pared by 2 bases and J by 9 bases, with 12 bases of the junction left unmatched. The CDR3 sequence is 15 residues long.

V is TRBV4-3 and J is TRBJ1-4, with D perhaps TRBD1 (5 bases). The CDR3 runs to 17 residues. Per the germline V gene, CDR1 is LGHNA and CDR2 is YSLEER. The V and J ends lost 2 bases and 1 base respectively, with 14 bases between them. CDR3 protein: CASSQMGTGKTNEKLFF. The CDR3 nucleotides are TGCGCCAGCAGCCAAATGGGGACGGGTAAAACTAATGAAAAACTGTTTTTT.

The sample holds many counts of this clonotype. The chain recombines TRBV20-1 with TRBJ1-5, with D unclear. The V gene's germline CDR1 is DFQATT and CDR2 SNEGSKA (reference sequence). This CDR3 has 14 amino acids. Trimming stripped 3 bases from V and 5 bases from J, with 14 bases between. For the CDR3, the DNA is TGCAGTGCTAGTCGCAGGACGGAAGATCAGCCCCAGCATTTT. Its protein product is CSASRRTEDQPQHF.

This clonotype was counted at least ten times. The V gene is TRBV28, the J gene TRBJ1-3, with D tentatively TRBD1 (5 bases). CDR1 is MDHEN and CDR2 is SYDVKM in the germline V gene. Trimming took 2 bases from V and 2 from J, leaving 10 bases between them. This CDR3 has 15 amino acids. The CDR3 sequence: CASSLGGNTGNTIYF. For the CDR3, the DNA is TGTGCCAGCAGTTTAGGGGGGAACACTGGAAACACCATATATTTT.

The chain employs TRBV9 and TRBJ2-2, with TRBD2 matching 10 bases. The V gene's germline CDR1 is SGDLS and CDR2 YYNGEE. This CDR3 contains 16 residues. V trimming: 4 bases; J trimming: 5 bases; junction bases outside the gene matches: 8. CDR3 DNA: TGTGCCAGCAGCATAAGGACTAGCGGTAATACCGGGGAGCTGTTTTTT. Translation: CASSIRTSGNTGELFF.

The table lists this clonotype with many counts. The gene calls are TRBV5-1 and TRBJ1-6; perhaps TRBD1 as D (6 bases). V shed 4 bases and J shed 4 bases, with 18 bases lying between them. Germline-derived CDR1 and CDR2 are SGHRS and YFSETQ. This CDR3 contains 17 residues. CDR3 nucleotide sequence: TGCGCCAGCAGCCCACGATTGTCAGGGGAATATAATTCACCCCTCCACTTT. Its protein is CASSPRLSGEYNSPLHF.

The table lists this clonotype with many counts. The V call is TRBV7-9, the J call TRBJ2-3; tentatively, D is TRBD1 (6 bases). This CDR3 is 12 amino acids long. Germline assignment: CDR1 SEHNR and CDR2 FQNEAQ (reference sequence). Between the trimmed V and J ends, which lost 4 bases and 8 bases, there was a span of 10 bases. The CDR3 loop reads CASSSGQSTQYF. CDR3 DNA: TGTGCCAGCAGCTCCGGACAGTCTACGCAGTATTTT.